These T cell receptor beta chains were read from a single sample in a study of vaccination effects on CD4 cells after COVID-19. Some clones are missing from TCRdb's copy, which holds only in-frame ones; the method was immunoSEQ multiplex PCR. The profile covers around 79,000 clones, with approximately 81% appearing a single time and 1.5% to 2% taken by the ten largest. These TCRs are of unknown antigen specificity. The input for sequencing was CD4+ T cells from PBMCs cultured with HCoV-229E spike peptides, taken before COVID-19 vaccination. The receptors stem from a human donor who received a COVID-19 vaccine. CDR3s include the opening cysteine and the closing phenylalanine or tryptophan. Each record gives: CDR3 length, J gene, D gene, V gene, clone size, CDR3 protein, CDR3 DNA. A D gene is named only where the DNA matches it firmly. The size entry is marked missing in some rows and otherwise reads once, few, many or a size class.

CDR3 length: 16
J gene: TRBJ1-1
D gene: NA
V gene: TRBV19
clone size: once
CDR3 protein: CASSEYGALANTEAFF
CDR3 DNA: TGTGCCAGTAGTGAATACGGGGCCCTTGCCAACACTGAAGCTTTCTTT

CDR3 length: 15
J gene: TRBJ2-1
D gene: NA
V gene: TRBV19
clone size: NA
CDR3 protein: CASSTAGTARGEQFF
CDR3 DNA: TGTGCCAGTAGTACCGCCGGGACGGCGAGGGGTGAGCAGTTCTTC

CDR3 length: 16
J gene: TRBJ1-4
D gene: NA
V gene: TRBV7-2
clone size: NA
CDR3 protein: CASSLNRGGRNEKLFF
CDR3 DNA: TGTGCCAGCAGCTTAAATAGGGGAGGGCGAAATGAAAAACTGTTTTTT

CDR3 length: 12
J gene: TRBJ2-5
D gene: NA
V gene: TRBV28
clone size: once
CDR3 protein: CASSTYQETQYF
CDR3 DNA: TGTGCCAGCAGTACGTACCAAGAGACCCAGTACTTC

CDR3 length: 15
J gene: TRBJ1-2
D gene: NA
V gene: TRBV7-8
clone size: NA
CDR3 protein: CASSPRADTNYGYTF
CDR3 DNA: TGTGCCAGCAGCCCCCGGGCAGACACTAACTATGGCTACACCTTC

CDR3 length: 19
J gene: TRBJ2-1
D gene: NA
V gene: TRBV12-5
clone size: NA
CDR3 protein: CASGLLPRGSESSYNEQFF
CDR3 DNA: TGTGCTAGTGGTTTGCTCCCGCGGGGATCTGAGAGCTCCTACAATGAGCAGTTCTTC

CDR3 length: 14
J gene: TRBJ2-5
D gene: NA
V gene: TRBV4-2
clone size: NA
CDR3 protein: CASSQDSRKETQYF
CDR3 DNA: TGTGCCAGCAGCCAAGACAGCCGGAAAGAGACCCAGTACTTC

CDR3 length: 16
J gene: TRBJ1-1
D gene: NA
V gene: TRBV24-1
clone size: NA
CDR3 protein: CATSDSGAGARTEAFF
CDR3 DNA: TGTGCCACCAGTGATTCGGGGGCGGGGGCGCGGACTGAAGCTTTCTTT

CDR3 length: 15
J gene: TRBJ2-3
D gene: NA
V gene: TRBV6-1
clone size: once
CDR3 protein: CASSEAPAATDTQYF
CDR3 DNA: TGTGCCAGCAGTGAAGCGCCGGCAGCAACAGATACGCAGTATTTT

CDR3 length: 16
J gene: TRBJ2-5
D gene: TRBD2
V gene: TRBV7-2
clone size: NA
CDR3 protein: CASSLGAGVTQETQYF
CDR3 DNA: TGTGCCAGCAGCTTAGGAGCGGGGGTTACCCAAGAGACCCAGTACTTC

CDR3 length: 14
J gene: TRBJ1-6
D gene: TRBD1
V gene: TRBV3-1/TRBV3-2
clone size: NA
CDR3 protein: CASSLGQDNSPLHF
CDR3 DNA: TGTGCCAGCAGCCTGGGACAGGATAATTCACCCCTCCACTTT

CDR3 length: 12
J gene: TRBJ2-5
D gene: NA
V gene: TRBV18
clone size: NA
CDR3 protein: CASSPATETQYF
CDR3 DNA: TGTGCCAGCTCACCCGCTACAGAGACCCAGTACTTC

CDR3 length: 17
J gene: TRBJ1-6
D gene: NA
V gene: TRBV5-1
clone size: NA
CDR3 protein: CASSLAEESSYNSPLHF
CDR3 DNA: TGCGCCAGCAGCTTGGCGGAGGAGAGCTCCTATAATTCACCCCTCCACTTT